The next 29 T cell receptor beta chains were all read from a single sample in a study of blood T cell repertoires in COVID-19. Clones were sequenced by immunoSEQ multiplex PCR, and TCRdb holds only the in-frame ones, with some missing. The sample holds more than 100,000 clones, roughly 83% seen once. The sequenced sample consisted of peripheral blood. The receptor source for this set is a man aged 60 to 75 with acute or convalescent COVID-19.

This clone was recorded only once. CDR3 sequence: CASSLGWGQGAVSEKLFF. The CDR3 DNA is TGTGCCAGCAGCTTAGGCTGGGGCCAGGGGGCGGTTAGTGAAAAACTGTTTTTT. The chain uses TRBV7-9 and TRBJ1-4, with 8 bases fitting TRBD1. Germline lookup yields CDR1 SEHNR and CDR2 FQNEAQ (reference sequence). The CDR3 extends over 18 amino acids. Trimming took 1 base from V and 7 from J; bases not matched to a gene: 14.

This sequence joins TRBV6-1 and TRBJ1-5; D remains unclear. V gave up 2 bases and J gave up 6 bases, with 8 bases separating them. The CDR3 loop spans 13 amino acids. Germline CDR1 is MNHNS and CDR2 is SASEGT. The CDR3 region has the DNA TGTGCCAGCAGTGAATCCTACCGTCAGCCCCAGCATTTT. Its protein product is CASSESYRQPQHF.

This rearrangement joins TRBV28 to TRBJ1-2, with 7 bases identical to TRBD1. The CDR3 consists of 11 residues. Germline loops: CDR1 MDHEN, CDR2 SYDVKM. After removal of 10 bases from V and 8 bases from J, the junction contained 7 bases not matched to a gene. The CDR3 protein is CAITGVSGYTF. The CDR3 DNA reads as TGTGCCATAACAGGGGTATCCGGCTACACCTTC.

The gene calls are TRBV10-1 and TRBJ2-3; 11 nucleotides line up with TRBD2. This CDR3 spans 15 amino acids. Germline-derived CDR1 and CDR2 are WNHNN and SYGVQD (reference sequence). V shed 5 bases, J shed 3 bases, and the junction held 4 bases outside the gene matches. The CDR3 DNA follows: TGCGCCAGCAGTAATAGCGGGGGGGGTACAGATACGCAGTATTTT. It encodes CASSNSGGGTDTQYF.

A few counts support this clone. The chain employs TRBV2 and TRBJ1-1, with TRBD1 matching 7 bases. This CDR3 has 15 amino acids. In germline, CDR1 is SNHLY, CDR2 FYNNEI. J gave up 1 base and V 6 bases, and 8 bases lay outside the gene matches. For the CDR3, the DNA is TGTGCCAGCAGGAAGTACAGGGGTGGGAACACTGAAGCTTTCTTT. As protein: CASRKYRGGNTEAFF.

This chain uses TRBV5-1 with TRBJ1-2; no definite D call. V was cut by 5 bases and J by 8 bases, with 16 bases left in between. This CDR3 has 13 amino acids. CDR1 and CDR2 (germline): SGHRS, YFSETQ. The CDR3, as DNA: TGCGCCAGCAGTGTCGCCCCTGAGTTCGGCTACACCTTC. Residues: CASSVAPEFGYTF. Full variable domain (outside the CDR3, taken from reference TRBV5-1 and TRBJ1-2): KAGVTQTPRYLIKTRGQQVTLSCSPISGHRSVSWYQQTPGQGLQFLFEYFSETQRNKGNFPGRFSGRQFSNSRSEMNVSTLELGDSALYLCASSVAPEFGYTFGSGTRLTVV.

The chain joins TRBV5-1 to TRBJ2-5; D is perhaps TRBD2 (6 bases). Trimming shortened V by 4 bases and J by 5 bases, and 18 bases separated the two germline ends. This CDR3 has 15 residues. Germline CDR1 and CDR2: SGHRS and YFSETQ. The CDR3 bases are TGCGCCAGCAGCCGAAGTTTGGGTGGGGGGGAGACCCAGTACTTC. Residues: CASSRSLGGGETQYF.

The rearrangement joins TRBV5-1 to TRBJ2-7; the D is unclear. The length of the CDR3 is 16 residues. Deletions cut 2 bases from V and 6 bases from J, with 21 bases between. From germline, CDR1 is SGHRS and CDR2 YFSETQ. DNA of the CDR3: TGCGCCAGCAGCTTAAGCGAAAGAGGCCGGCTAAGCGAGCAGTACTTC. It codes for CASSLSERGRLSEQYF.

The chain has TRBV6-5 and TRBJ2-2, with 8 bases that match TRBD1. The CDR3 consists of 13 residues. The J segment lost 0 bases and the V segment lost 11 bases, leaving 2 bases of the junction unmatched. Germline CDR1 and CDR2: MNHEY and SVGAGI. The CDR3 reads CAATGANTGELFF. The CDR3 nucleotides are TGTGCCGCGACAGGGGCGAACACCGGGGAGCTGTTTTTT.

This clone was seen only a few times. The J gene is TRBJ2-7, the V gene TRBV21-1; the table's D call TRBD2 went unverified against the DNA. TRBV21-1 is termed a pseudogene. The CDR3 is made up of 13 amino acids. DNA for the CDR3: TGTGCCAGCAGCAAAGTATCATACTCTCTTGCGTACTTC. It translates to CASSKVSYSLAYF.

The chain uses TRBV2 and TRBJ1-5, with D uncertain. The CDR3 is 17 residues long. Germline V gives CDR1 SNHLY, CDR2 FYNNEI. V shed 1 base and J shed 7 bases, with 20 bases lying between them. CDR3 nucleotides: TGTGCCAGCAGTGAAGTGGGGAGAAGAAACGGCGGGCAGCCCCAGCATTTT. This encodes CASSEVGRRNGGQPQHF.

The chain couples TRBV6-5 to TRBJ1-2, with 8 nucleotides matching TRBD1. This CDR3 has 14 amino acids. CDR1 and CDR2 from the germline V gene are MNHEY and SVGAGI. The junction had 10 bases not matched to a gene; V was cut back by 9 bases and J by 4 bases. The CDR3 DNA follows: TGTGCCAGTTACTACAGGGGGGCCCTCTATGGCTACACCTTC. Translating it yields CASYYRGALYGYTF.

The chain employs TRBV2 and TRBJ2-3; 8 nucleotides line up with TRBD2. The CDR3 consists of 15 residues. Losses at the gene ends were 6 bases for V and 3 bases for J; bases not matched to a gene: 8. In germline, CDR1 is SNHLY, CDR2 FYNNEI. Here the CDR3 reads CASRELAVGTDTQYF. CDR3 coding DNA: TGTGCCAGCAGGGAACTAGCGGTGGGTACAGATACGCAGTATTTT.

The DNA for the CDR3 is TGTGCCAGCAGCCAGAGGTCGGCGGCTAGCGGTAGCACAGATACGCAGTATTTT. Translated: CASSQRSAASGSTDTQYF. The chain links TRBV4-2 to TRBJ2-3, with 7 bases matching TRBD2. There are 18 residues in the CDR3. With 3 bases clipped from V and 0 bases from J, the junction kept 12 bases outside the gene matches. Germline CDR1 reads LGHNA; CDR2 reads YNFKEQ.

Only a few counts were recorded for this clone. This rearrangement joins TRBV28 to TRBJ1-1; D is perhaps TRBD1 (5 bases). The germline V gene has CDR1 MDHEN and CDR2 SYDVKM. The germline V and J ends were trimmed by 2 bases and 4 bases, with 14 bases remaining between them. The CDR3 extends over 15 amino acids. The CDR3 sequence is CASSLRGTLSTEAFF. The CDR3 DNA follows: TGTGCCAGCAGTTTACGGGGGACCTTGAGCACTGAAGCTTTCTTT.

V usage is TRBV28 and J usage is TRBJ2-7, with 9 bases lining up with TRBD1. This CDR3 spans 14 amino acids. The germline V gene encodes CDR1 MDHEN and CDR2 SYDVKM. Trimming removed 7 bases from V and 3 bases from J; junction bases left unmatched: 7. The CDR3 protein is CASNTGTGIYEQYF. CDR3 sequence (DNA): TGTGCCAGCAATACCGGGACAGGGATCTACGAGCAGTACTTC.

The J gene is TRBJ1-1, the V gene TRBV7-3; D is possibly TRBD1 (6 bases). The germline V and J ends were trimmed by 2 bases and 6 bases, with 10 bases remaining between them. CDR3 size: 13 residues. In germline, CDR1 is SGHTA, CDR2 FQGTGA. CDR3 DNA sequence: TGTGCCAGCAGCTTAGCGGGGGGGCCTGAAGCTTTCTTT. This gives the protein CASSLAGGPEAFF.

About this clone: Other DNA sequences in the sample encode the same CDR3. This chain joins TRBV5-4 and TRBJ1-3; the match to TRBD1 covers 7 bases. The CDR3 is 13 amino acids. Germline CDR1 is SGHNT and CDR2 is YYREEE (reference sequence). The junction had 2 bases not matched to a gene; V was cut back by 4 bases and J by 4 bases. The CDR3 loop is CASSLGQGNTIYF. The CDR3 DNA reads TGTGCCAGCAGCCTGGGACAGGGAAACACCATATATTTT. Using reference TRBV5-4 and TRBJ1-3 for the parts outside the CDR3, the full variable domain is ETGVTQSPTHLIKTRGQQVTLRCSSQSGHNTVSWYQQALGQGPQFIFQYYREEENGRGNFPPRFSGLQFPNYSSELNVNALELDDSALYLCASSLGQGNTIYFGEGSWLTVV.

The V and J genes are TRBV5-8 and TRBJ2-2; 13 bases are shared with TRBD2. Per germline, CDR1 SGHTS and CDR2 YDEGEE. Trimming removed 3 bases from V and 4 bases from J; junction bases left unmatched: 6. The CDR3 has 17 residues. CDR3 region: CASSSVGLAGVTGELFF. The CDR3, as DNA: TGTGCCAGCAGCTCCGTTGGACTAGCGGGAGTCACCGGGGAGCTGTTTTTT. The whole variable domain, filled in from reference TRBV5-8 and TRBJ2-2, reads EAGVTQSPTHLIKTRGQQATLRCSPISGHTSVYWYQQALGLGLQFLLWYDEGEERNRGNFPPRFSGRQFPNYSSELNVNALELEDSALYLCASSSVGLAGVTGELFFGEGSRLTVL.

The CDR3 nucleotides read TGTGCCAGCAGCCTGAGTGCAGGGGGGTACGAGCAGTACTTC. Its translation is CASSLSAGGYEQYF. The rearrangement uses TRBV3-1 (or the pseudogene TRBV3-2) and TRBJ2-7; weak D call: TRBD1 (7 bases). The germline CDR1 and CDR2 sequences are LGHDT and YNNKEL (reference sequence). Trimming took off 4 bases at V and 4 bases at J, with 14 bases between the two ends. CDR3 size: 14 residues.

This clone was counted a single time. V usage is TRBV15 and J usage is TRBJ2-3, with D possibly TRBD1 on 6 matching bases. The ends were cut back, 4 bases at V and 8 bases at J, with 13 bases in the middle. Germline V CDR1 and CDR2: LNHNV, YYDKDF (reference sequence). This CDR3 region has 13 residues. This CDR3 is CATSNSGQTTQYF. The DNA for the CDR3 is TGTGCCACCAGCAATTCCGGACAGACTACGCAGTATTTT.

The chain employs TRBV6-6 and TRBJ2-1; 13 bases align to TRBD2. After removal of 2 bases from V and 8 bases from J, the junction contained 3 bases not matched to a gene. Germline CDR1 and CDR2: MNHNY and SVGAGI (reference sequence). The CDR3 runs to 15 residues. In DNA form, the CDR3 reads TGTGCCAGCAGTTACAGGACTAGCGGGAGTGATGAGCAGTTCTTC. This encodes CASSYRTSGSDEQFF.

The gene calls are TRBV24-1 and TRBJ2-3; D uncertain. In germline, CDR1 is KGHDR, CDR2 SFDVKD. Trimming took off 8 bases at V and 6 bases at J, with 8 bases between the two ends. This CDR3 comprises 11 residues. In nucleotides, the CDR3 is TGTGCCACCACCCACGGGGATACGCAGTATTTT. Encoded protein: CATTHGDTQYF.

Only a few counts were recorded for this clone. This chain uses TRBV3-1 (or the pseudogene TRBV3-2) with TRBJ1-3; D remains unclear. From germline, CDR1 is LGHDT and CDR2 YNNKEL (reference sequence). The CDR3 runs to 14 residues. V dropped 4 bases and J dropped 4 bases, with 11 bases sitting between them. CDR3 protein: CASSRTGSGNTIYF. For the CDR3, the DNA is TGTGCCAGCAGCCGGACGGGGTCGGGAAACACCATATATTTT.

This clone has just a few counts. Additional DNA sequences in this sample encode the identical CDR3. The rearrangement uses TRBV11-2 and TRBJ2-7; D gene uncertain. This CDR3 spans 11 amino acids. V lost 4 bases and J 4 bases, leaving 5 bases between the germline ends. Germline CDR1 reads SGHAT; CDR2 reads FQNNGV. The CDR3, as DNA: TGTGCCAGCAGCTCACTATACGAGCAGTACTTC. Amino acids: CASSSLYEQYF.

The CDR3 protein is CASSLRDRQETQYF. The CDR3 DNA follows: TGTGCCAGCAGCTTAAGGGACAGGCAAGAGACCCAGTACTTC. This chain links TRBV7-3 with TRBJ2-5, with 8 nucleotides matching TRBD1. CDR3 size: 14 residues. Germline values: CDR1 SGHTA, CDR2 FQGTGA. J lost 2 bases, V lost 1 base, and 0 bases had no gene match.

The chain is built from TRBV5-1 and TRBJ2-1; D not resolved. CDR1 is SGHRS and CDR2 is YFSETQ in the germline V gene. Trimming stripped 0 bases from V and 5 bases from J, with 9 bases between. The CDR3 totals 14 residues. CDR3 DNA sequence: TGCGCCAGCAGCTTGGCACAGTGGGACAATGAGCAGTTCTTC. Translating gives CASSLAQWDNEQFF.

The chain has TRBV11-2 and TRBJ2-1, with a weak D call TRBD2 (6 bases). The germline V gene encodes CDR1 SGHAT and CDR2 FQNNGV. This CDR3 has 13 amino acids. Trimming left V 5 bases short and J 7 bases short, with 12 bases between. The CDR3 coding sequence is TGTGCCAGCAGCCTCCGACTAGAAAATGAGCAGTTCTTC. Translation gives CASSLRLENEQFF.

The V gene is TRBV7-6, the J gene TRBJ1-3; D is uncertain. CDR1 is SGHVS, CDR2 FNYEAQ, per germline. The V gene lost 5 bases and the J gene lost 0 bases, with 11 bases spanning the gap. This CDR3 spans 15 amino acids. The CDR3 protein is CASSRNRVSGNTIYF. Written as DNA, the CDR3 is TGTGCCAGCAGCCGAAATCGGGTCTCTGGAAACACCATATATTTT.